Listed below are T cell receptor beta chains from one sample, sequenced in a study. Only in-frame clones appear in the TCRdb table, and some are missing; sequencing was by immunoSEQ multiplex PCR. The table records tens of thousands of clones, approximately 92% of them present only once. The sample was PBMCs. These receptors were collected from a man in his forties or fifties with rheumatoid arthritis. Both conserved end residues are part of each CDR3. The D gene is left open where the match is weak. Expanded clones get a size class; other rows say once, few or many, or leave the size out.

J: TRBJ1-6; V: TRBV19; size: .; D: .; CDR3: CASSYGDVGNSPLHF; DNA: TGTGCCAGTAGTTACGGTGACGTAGGAAATTCACCCCTCCACTTT
J: TRBJ1-2; V: TRBV27; size: .; D: .; CDR3: CASSPRTARKDIAF; DNA: TGTGCCAGCAGTCCCCGGACGGCCCGCAAGGATATCGCCTTC
J: TRBJ1-4; V: TRBV5-1; size: once; D: .; CDR3: CASSFVPSGGEKLFF; DNA: TGCGCCAGCAGCTTCGTCCCGTCCGGGGGAGAAAAACTGTTTTTT
J: TRBJ2-7; V: TRBV9; size: .; D: TRBD2; CDR3: CASSTGGRQYF; DNA: TGTGCCAGCAGCACGGGGGGTAGGCAGTACTTC
J: TRBJ1-5; V: TRBV28; size: .; D: .; CDR3: CASSWGGLNQPQHF; DNA: TGTGCCAGCAGCTGGGGGGGGTTGAATCAGCCCCAGCATTTT
J: TRBJ2-1; V: TRBV19; size: .; D: .; CDR3: CASSIEELNEQFF; DNA: TGTGCCAGTAGTATAGAGGAATTGAATGAGCAGTTCTTC
J: TRBJ2-2; V: TRBV5-4; size: .; D: .; CDR3: CASSLERLNTGELFF; DNA: TGTGCCAGCAGCTTGGAGCGATTGAACACCGGGGAGCTGTTTTTT
J: TRBJ2-1; V: TRBV3-1/TRBV3-2; size: .; D: .; CDR3: CASSQGGAGTLNEQFF; DNA: TGTGCCAGCAGCCAAGGAGGAGCGGGTACTCTCAATGAGCAGTTCTTC
J: TRBJ2-1; V: TRBV6-5; size: .; D: TRBD2; CDR3: CASSPGLAGVNEQFF; DNA: TGTGCCAGCAGCCCGGGACTAGCGGGGGTTAACGAGCAGTTCTTC
J: TRBJ1-5; V: TRBV7-8; size: .; D: .; CDR3: CASSLVGDQPQHF; DNA: TGTGCCAGCAGCTTAGTTGGGGATCAGCCCCAGCATTTT
J: TRBJ1-6; V: TRBV19; size: .; D: TRBD1; CDR3: CASRLQGANSPLHF; DNA: TGTGCCAGTAGGCTACAGGGGGCTAATTCACCCCTCCACTTT
J: TRBJ2-3; V: TRBV4-3; size: .; D: TRBD1; CDR3: CASSPGQGARDTQYF; DNA: TGCGCCAGCAGCCCTGGACAGGGGGCAAGAGATACGCAGTATTTT
J: TRBJ1-1; V: TRBV10-3; size: .; D: TRBD1; CDR3: CAISGDRAPYEAFF; DNA: TGTGCCATCAGCGGGGACAGGGCTCCCTATGAAGCTTTCTTT
J: TRBJ1-1; V: TRBV30; size: .; D: .; CDR3: CACRIGPKNTEAFF; DNA: TGTGCCTGCCGAATCGGACCGAAGAACACTGAAGCTTTCTTT
J: TRBJ1-1; V: TRBV6-6; size: .; D: .; CDR3: CASSYSGQTEAFF; DNA: TGTGCCAGCAGTTACTCAGGTCAAACTGAAGCTTTCTTT
J: TRBJ2-1; V: TRBV7-3; size: .; D: .; CDR3: CASSPSADTRNYNEQFF; DNA: TGTGCCAGCAGCCCCTCAGCGGACACACGAAACTACAATGAGCAGTTCTTC
J: TRBJ1-1; V: TRBV6-5; size: .; D: .; CDR3: CASSYSAGARAFF; DNA: TGTGCCAGCAGTTACTCGGCAGGGGCGCGGGCTTTCTTT
J: TRBJ2-3; V: TRBV5-4; size: .; D: TRBD2; CDR3: CASSVNPSGGRDTQYF; DNA: TGTGCCAGCAGCGTAAACCCTAGCGGGGGGCGGGATACGCAGTATTTT
J: TRBJ1-4; V: TRBV11-2; size: .; D: TRBD1; CDR3: CASSFAGGVGEKLFF; DNA: TGTGCCAGCAGCTTCGCAGGGGGCGTAGGTGAAAAACTGTTTTTT
J: TRBJ1-1; V: TRBV6-5; size: .; D: .; CDR3: CASSYSGGRTEAFF; DNA: TGTGCCAGCAGTTACTCGGGAGGGAGAACTGAAGCTTTCTTT
J: TRBJ1-2; V: TRBV19; size: .; D: TRBD1; CDR3: CASSKLGQSYGYTF; DNA: TGTGCCAGTAGTAAGCTGGGACAGTCCTATGGCTACACCTTC
J: TRBJ2-3; V: TRBV10-1; size: .; D: TRBD2; CDR3: CASSETASGGRTQYF; DNA: TGCGCCAGCAGTGAAACGGCTAGCGGGGGACGTACGCAGTATTTT
J: TRBJ2-3; V: TRBV21-1; size: .; D: .; CDR3: CACGVGGTDTQYF; DNA: TGTGCCTGTGGGGTGGGGGGCACAGATACGCAGTATTTT
J: TRBJ1-3; V: TRBV6-5; size: .; D: TRBD1; CDR3: CASRRQGPGNTIYF; DNA: TGTGCCAGCAGACGACAGGGACCTGGAAACACCATATATTTT
J: TRBJ2-1; V: TRBV5-5; size: .; D: .; CDR3: CASSPELGRPRVVEQFF; DNA: TGTGCCAGCAGCCCTGAGTTGGGCAGGCCTAGGGTTGTTGAGCAGTTCTTC
J: TRBJ1-1; V: TRBV2; size: .; D: .; CDR3: CASSGQPRLNTEAFF; DNA: TGTGCCAGCAGTGGCCAACCCAGATTGAACACTGAAGCTTTCTTT
J: TRBJ2-1; V: TRBV9; size: .; D: TRBD1; CDR3: CASSSLSGQGYNEQFF; DNA: TGTGCCAGCAGCTCCCTATCGGGACAGGGATACAATGAGCAGTTCTTC
J: TRBJ1-3; V: TRBV19; size: .; D: TRBD1; CDR3: CASSPPGGLSGNTIYF; DNA: TGTGCCAGTAGTCCTCCAGGGGGCCTCTCTGGAAACACCATATATTTT
J: TRBJ1-1; V: TRBV18; size: .; D: TRBD1; CDR3: CASSPPAGGASEAFF; DNA: TGTGCCAGCTCACCACCGGCAGGGGGCGCATCCGAAGCTTTCTTT
J: TRBJ2-2; V: TRBV19; size: .; D: .; CDR3: CASSIEGTGELFF; DNA: TGTGCCAGTAGTATAGAGGGGACCGGGGAGCTGTTTTTT
J: TRBJ1-1; V: TRBV28; size: .; D: .; CDR3: CASSLRTANTEAFF; DNA: TGTGCCAGCAGTTTGAGGACGGCGAACACTGAAGCTTTCTTT
J: TRBJ2-7; V: TRBV6-6; size: few; D: .; CDR3: CASSYSGQGLDYEQYF; DNA: TGTGCCAGCAGTTACTCTGGCCAGGGGCTGGACTACGAGCAGTACTTC
J: TRBJ2-1; V: TRBV18; size: .; D: TRBD2; CDR3: CASSPTGTSVLSSYNEQFF; DNA: TGTGCCAGCTCACCGACCGGGACTAGCGTACTGAGCTCCTACAATGAGCAGTTCTTC
J: TRBJ2-2; V: TRBV18; size: .; D: TRBD1; CDR3: CASSPTGGRTGELFF; DNA: TGTGCCAGCTCACCAACAGGGGGAAGAACCGGGGAGCTGTTTTTT
J: TRBJ2-7; V: TRBV30; size: .; D: .; CDR3: CAWSADSYEQYF; DNA: TGTGCCTGGAGCGCGGACAGCTACGAGCAGTACTTC
J: TRBJ2-3; V: TRBV19; size: .; D: .; CDR3: CASSITGLARADTQYF; DNA: TGTGCCAGTAGTATAACGGGGCTAGCGCGGGCAGATACGCAGTATTTT
J: TRBJ2-5; V: TRBV18; size: .; D: .; CDR3: CASSPQGLETQYF; DNA: TGTGCCAGCTCACCCCAGGGGCTGGAGACCCAGTACTTC